This entry lists 25 T cell receptor beta chains sequenced from one sample in a study of cytomegalovirus exposure and HLA in healthy donors. The PCR ran on 60 Vbeta and 13 Jbeta primers. The repertoire was sequenced with immunoSEQ multiplex PCR; TCRdb's copy has only in-frame clones and lacks some. The table includes more than 250,000 clones, approximately 90% detected once. Material: PBMCs. The receptor set was obtained from a young woman in good health and CMV-seronegative.

The chain joins TRBV6-5 to TRBJ1-2; no definite D call. The length of the CDR3 is 13 residues. Germline-derived CDR1 and CDR2 are MNHEY and SVGAGI. Trimming took off 6 bases at V and 3 bases at J, with 11 bases between the two ends. The CDR3 region is CASSLNRDYGYTF. In nucleotides, the CDR3 is TGTGCCAGCAGCCTCAACCGAGACTATGGCTACACCTTC.

The chain carries TRBV7-2 and TRBJ2-7, with TRBD1 matching over 10 bases. Unmatched junction bases numbered 1, after V lost 5 bases and J lost 3 bases. The V gene's germline CDR1 is SGHTA and CDR2 FQGNSA. The CDR3 contains 13 residues. The DNA of the CDR3 is TGTGCCAGCAGCGGACAGGGGGTCTACGAGCAGTACTTC. Translating gives CASSGQGVYEQYF. Full variable domain (outside the CDR3, taken from reference TRBV7-2 and TRBJ2-7): GAGVSQSPSNKVTEKGKDVELRCDPISGHTALYWYRQSLGQGLEFLIYFQGNSAPDKSGLPSDRFSAERTGGSVSTLTIQRTQQEDSAVYLCASSGQGVYEQYFGPGTRLTVT.

V is TRBV7-9 and J is TRBJ2-5; 7 nucleotides agree with TRBD1. The DNA end lines up better with TRBJ2-7; the J call may be wrong. The CDR3 has 16 amino acids. Germline V gene sequence: CDR1 SEHNR, CDR2 FQNEAQ (reference sequence). Here the CDR3 DNA reads TGTGCCAGCAGCCCGACCCCCAGGGGGAACTCCTACGAGCAGTACTTC. Translating gives CASSPTPRGNSYEQYF.

This clone was observed once. V gene TRBV7-9 combines with J gene TRBJ2-7, with TRBD1 matching 8 bases. This CDR3 has 19 amino acids. Germline trimming cut 3 bases from V and 0 bases from J; bases unmatched to any gene: 16. Germline CDR1 is SEHNR and CDR2 is FQNEAQ (reference sequence). The CDR3 bases are TGTGCCAGCAGCTTCGACCGGGACAGGCGACCCAGTGGCTCCTACGAGCAGTACTTC. This sequence encodes CASSFDRDRRPSGSYEQYF.

The CDR3: CASSFTGGGGNTIYF. For the CDR3, the DNA is TGCGCCAGCAGCTTCACAGGGGGCGGCGGAAACACCATATATTTT. V usage is TRBV5-1 and J usage is TRBJ1-3, with 9 positions matching TRBD1. The CDR3 runs to 15 residues. Germline assignment: CDR1 SGHRS and CDR2 YFSETQ. The J segment lost 4 bases and the V segment lost 2 bases, leaving 4 bases of the junction unmatched.

This chain's CDR3 is CASSMGTGHYYEQYF. In nucleotides, the CDR3 is TGTGCCAGCAGTATGGGGACAGGGCATTACTACGAGCAGTACTTC. The genes are TRBV6-6 and TRBJ2-7, with 9 bases fitting TRBD1. Looked up from germline, CDR1 is MNHNY and CDR2 is SVGAGI (reference sequence). J lost 3 bases, V lost 5 bases, and 8 bases had no gene match. This CDR3 has 15 amino acids.

The chain joins TRBV4-1 to TRBJ2-2; TRBD2 matches at 10 bases. Trimming at V came to 3 bases and at J to 2 bases, leaving 6 bases not matched to a gene. Germline V lookup: CDR1 MGHRA, CDR2 YSYEKL. This CDR3 contains 17 residues. The CDR3 nucleotides read TGCGCCAGCAGCCACCTACTAGCGGGGTATAACACCGGGGAGCTGTTTTTT. This sequence encodes CASSHLLAGYNTGELFF.

V gene TRBV7-9 combines with J gene TRBJ1-5, with D perhaps TRBD1 (5 bases). V lost 5 bases and J 4 bases, leaving 12 bases between the germline ends. The CDR3 totals 14 residues. Per germline, CDR1 SEHNR and CDR2 FQNEAQ (reference sequence). The CDR3 region is CASSPPGGNQPQHF. CDR3 nucleotides: TGTGCCAGCAGCCCCCCGGGGGGTAATCAGCCCCAGCATTTT.

For the CDR3, the DNA is TGCGCCAGCAGCAAGACCTCCGGACTAGCGGGGGAGCAGTACTTC. The encoded protein is CASSKTSGLAGEQYF. The rearrangement uses TRBV4-1 and TRBJ2-7; 12 nucleotides align to TRBD2. CDR3 length: 15 residues. The J segment lost 7 bases and the V segment lost 5 bases, leaving 9 bases of the junction unmatched. CDR1 is MGHRA, CDR2 YSYEKL, per germline.

The genes are TRBV9 and TRBJ2-1, with 8 bases fitting TRBD1. The germline gives CDR1 SGDLS, CDR2 YYNGEE. The length of the CDR3 is 15 residues. V gave up 2 bases and J gave up 2 bases; unmatched junction bases: 3. DNA of the CDR3: TGTGCCAGCAGCGTGCAGGGGGCAGCCTACAATGAGCAGTTCTTC. Its protein product is CASSVQGAAYNEQFF.

The V and J genes are TRBV5-4 and TRBJ2-7; tentative D call: TRBD2 (6 bases). The ends were cut back, 0 bases at V and 2 bases at J, with 9 bases in the middle. The V gene's germline CDR1 is SGHNT and CDR2 YYREEE (reference sequence). The CDR3 sequence is 14 residues long. The CDR3 DNA reads TGTGCCAGCAGCTTGGCGGGGGACCCCTACGAGCAGTACTTC. Translation gives CASSLAGDPYEQYF.

This chain connects TRBV29-1 to TRBJ1-2; no reliable D call. Germline lookup yields CDR1 SQVTM and CDR2 ANQGSEA. V shed 3 bases and J shed 8 bases, with 13 bases lying between them. The CDR3 loop spans 12 amino acids. In nucleotides, the CDR3 is TGCAGCGTTGAGGCCAGACCTAGGGGCTACACCTTC. This codes for CSVEARPRGYTF.

The rearrangement joins TRBV5-1 to TRBJ2-5, with TRBD2 matching 9 bases. The CDR3 contains 15 residues. The ends lost 2 bases at V and 1 base at J; junction bases unmatched: 3. Germline loops: CDR1 SGHRS, CDR2 YFSETQ. CDR3 nucleotide sequence: TGCGCCAGCAGCTTCATAGCGGGGGCCCAAGAGACCCAGTACTTC. Its protein is CASSFIAGAQETQYF.

This chain links TRBV2 with TRBJ2-1, with 9 bases lining up with TRBD1. Germline values: CDR1 SNHLY, CDR2 FYNNEI. Unmatched junction bases numbered 9, after V lost 3 bases and J lost 6 bases. The CDR3 covers 16 residues. DNA for the CDR3: TGTGCCAGCAGTGATCCTGGACAGGGGAGATTCAATGAGCAGTTCTTC. The encoded protein is CASSDPGQGRFNEQFF.

This clone was recorded only once. An end of the junction does not agree with germline; a read error may underlie this. V gene TRBV7-9 combines with J gene TRBJ2-7; D is perhaps TRBD1 (6 bases). The CDR3 runs to 16 residues. The germline V gene encodes CDR1 SEHNR and CDR2 FQNEAQ (reference sequence). The DNA for the CDR3 is TGTTCCAGCAGTCCGCAATACAGGGTTACTGCCTACGAGCAGTACTTC. It codes for CSSSPQYRVTAYEQYF.

The J gene is TRBJ2-7, the V gene TRBV4-2, with TRBD2 identical over 7 bases. The CDR3 sequence is 15 residues long. Germline-derived CDR1 and CDR2 are LGHNA and YNFKEQ. V was clipped by 1 base and J by 2 bases; unmatched bases: 5. The CDR3: CASSQGQTSAYEQYF. CDR3 bases: TGTGCCAGCAGCCAAGGGCAAACTAGCGCCTACGAGCAGTACTTC.

A single count supports this clone. The chain recombines TRBV9 with TRBJ1-2; D perhaps matches TRBD1 (5 bases). The germline gives CDR1 SGDLS, CDR2 YYNGEE. The CDR3 consists of 14 residues. The V end lost 2 bases, the J end lost 4 bases, and 12 bases lay between the germline ends. CDR3 sequence (DNA): TGTGCCAGCAGCGTGAGTGGGGCCCGCTATGGCTACACCTTC. Translated, it gives CASSVSGARYGYTF.

The chain carries TRBV9 and TRBJ2-1; D is perhaps TRBD2 (5 bases). The V gene's germline CDR1 is SGDLS and CDR2 YYNGEE. Between the trimmed V and J ends, which lost 0 bases and 2 bases, there was a span of 12 bases. The CDR3 totals 16 residues. In DNA form, the CDR3 reads TGTGCCAGCAGCGTAGAGTGGGGAGTAGCCTACAATGAGCAGTTCTTC. Translating it yields CASSVEWGVAYNEQFF.

This chain connects TRBV19 to TRBJ1-1, with D hard to call. This CDR3 region has 13 residues. The germline V and J ends were trimmed by 10 bases and 0 bases, with 12 bases remaining between them. CDR1 and CDR2 from the germline V gene are LNHDA and SQIVND (reference sequence). CDR3 sequence: CATSEGLNTEAFF. In DNA form, the CDR3 reads TGTGCCACCTCTGAGGGTTTGAACACTGAAGCTTTCTTT.

J is TRBJ1-2 and V is TRBV7-6, with a tentative D call TRBD1 (5 bases). This CDR3 is 19 amino acids long. Germline V lookup: CDR1 SGHVS, CDR2 FNYEAQ. The V end was cut by 3 bases, the J end by 8 bases, with 31 bases between. The DNA of the CDR3 is TGTGCCAGCAGCTTCGGAACGGGCCAGGGAAGCATTAGGAGAATAGGCTACACCTTC. This gives the protein CASSFGTGQGSIRRIGYTF.

Details on this clone: Other DNA sequences in the same sample also yield this CDR3. The gene calls are TRBV18 and TRBJ1-1; D is undetermined. Trimming stripped 5 bases from V and 1 base from J, with 8 bases between. Germline CDR1 reads KGHSH; CDR2 reads LQKENI. The CDR3 is made up of 13 amino acids. The CDR3 nucleotides read TGTGCCAGCTCAGGTGGGCGGAACACTGAAGCTTTCTTT. Its protein product is CASSGGRNTEAFF.

This clone is a singleton in its sample. V and J are TRBV7-3 and TRBJ1-1; D might be TRBD1 (5 bases). Germline V gene lookup returns CDR1 SGHTA and CDR2 FQGTGA. The V and J ends lost 2 bases and 2 bases respectively, with 12 bases between them. This CDR3 spans 15 amino acids. CDR3 sequence (DNA): TGTGCCAGCAGCTTATTGGGGCTATCTAACACTGAAGCTTTCTTT. As protein: CASSLLGLSNTEAFF.

This clone has only a few counts. The CDR3 DNA sequence: TGTGCCAGCAGCAAAAATCCCGGACAGAACTCTGGAAACACCATATATTTT. Its translation: CASSKNPGQNSGNTIYF. The gene calls are TRBV11-2 and TRBJ1-3, with D perhaps matching TRBD1 (6 bases). The CDR3 spans 17 residues. The V gene lost 5 bases and the J gene lost 0 bases, with 17 bases spanning the gap. Germline V lookup: CDR1 SGHAT, CDR2 FQNNGV.

The rearrangement uses TRBV4-1 and TRBJ1-2; maybe TRBD1 (6 bases). The CDR3 runs to 15 residues. Germline values: CDR1 MGHRA, CDR2 YSYEKL. The germline V and J ends were trimmed by 4 bases and 4 bases, with 16 bases remaining between them. The CDR3 DNA reads as TGCGCCAGCAGCCCCGCCGCGGACAGCTTCTATGGCTACACCTTC. Translated: CASSPAADSFYGYTF.

Worth noting for this clone: Other DNA sequences in this sample translate to the same CDR3. This chain connects TRBV6-1 to TRBJ1-6; D unresolved. Germline CDR1 reads MNHNS; CDR2 reads SASEGT. The CDR3 sequence is 14 residues long. Trimming stripped 7 bases from V and 3 bases from J, with 10 bases between. The chain's CDR3 is CASIAGVYNSPLHF. In DNA form, the CDR3 reads TGTGCCAGCATCGCGGGAGTCTATAATTCACCCCTCCACTTT.